This T cell receptor beta chain appears in the sequencing data of a study of blood T cell repertoires in COVID-19. Study as a whole: There were acute and convalescent COVID-19 samples, and they came from the United States, Italy and Spain. From T cells, B-cell-depleted T cells, or PBMCs came the material, which was cDNA or gDNA.

This CDR3 region has 13 residues. In germline, CDR1 is KGHSH, CDR2 LQKENI. Trimming at V came to 1 base and at J to 6 bases, leaving 2 bases not matched to a gene. Original processing methods: For nucleated cells, counts were estimated from reference gene primer amplification. The method was immunoSEQ multiplex PCR; TCRdb's version includes in-frame clones alone and lacks a portion of them. V and J calls plus clone size are reproduced from that table; the DNA served to infer D and trimming. There are about 54,000 clones in the sample; approximately 90% occur only once, and more than 6.5% lies in the top ten.

This sequence originates from a middle-aged woman with active COVID-19. The sequencing input was peripheral blood. V is TRBV18 and J is TRBJ1-2, with TRBD1 identical over 7 bases. CDR3 nucleotide sequence: TGTGCCAGCTCACCACAGGGGGCGGATGGCTACACCTTC. Its translation: CASSPQGADGYTF.